The source of this T cell receptor (beta chain) is a study of blood T cell repertoires in COVID-19. The repertoire was sequenced with immunoSEQ multiplex PCR; TCRdb's copy has only in-frame clones and lacks some. The sample holds fewer than 350,000 clones, around 88% seen once. V was shortened by 3 bases and J by 2 bases, with 7 bases between the two germline ends. Germline-derived CDR1 and CDR2 are ENHRY and SYGVKD. CDR3 length: 13 residues. The chain is built from TRBV10-3 and TRBJ1-2; D not certain. The TCR was taken from a man aged 35 to 55 with acute or convalescent COVID-19. The sample consisted of peripheral blood. The CDR3 region has the DNA TGTGCCATCAGTGATGGAGGGAACTATGGCTACACCTTC. This codes for CAISDGGNYGYTF.